Listed below are T cell receptor beta chains from one sample, sequenced in a study of Ad26.COV2.S vaccination and SARS-CoV-2 variants. Produced via immunoSEQ multiplex PCR; TCRdb's table is partial and in-frame only. The sample lists 380,000 or so clones, approximately 86% seen once, with approximately 11% in the top ten. The starting material was peripheral blood, obtained in a trial of Ad26.COV2.S vaccine versus placebo. The receptors shown here come from a person aged 18-65 years who received the Ad26.COV2.S COVID-19 vaccine or a placebo. Each CDR3 is given with its conserved first and last residue. The order of the fields is D gene, J gene, V gene, clone size, CDR3 protein, CDR3 DNA. A D gene is named only where the DNA matches it firmly. Clone size, where shown, is once, few, many, or a class for clones that have expanded.

D gene: -; J gene: TRBJ2-1; V gene: TRBV3-1/TRBV3-2; clone size: -; CDR3 protein: CASSQERPNEQFF; CDR3 DNA: TGTGCCAGCAGCCAAGAACGGCCCAATGAGCAGTTCTTC
D gene: TRBD1; J gene: TRBJ2-3; V gene: TRBV5-1; clone size: -; CDR3 protein: CASSLTLQGVGTDTQYF; CDR3 DNA: TGCGCCAGCAGCTTGACCCTACAGGGGGTAGGCACAGATACGCAGTATTTT
D gene: -; J gene: TRBJ1-5; V gene: TRBV7-9; clone size: -; CDR3 protein: CASSPEGNQPQHF; CDR3 DNA: TGTGCCAGCAGCCCGGAGGGGAATCAGCCCCAGCATTTT
D gene: -; J gene: TRBJ1-5; V gene: TRBV7-2; clone size: -; CDR3 protein: CASSPWTDQPQHF; CDR3 DNA: TGTGCCAGCAGCCCATGGACGGACCAGCCCCAGCATTTT
D gene: -; J gene: TRBJ1-1; V gene: TRBV3-1/TRBV3-2; clone size: -; CDR3 protein: CASSQDLVFRGATGAFF; CDR3 DNA: TGTGCCAGCAGCCAAGATCTGGTTTTTCGGGGGGCAACGGGGGCTTTCTTT
D gene: -; J gene: TRBJ2-2; V gene: TRBV7-3; clone size: -; CDR3 protein: CASSKQGLNTGELFF; CDR3 DNA: TGTGCCAGCAGCAAACAGGGTCTAAACACCGGGGAGCTGTTTTTT
D gene: TRBD2; J gene: TRBJ2-1; V gene: TRBV24-1; clone size: once; CDR3 protein: CATSRRGLAAGEQFF; CDR3 DNA: TGTGCCACCAGTCGGAGGGGACTAGCGGCGGGTGAGCAGTTCTTC
D gene: -; J gene: TRBJ1-1; V gene: TRBV6-7; clone size: few; CDR3 protein: CASARGRGGTEAFF; CDR3 DNA: TGTGCCAGCGCAAGGGGGAGGGGAGGCACTGAAGCTTTCTTT
D gene: TRBD1; J gene: TRBJ2-6; V gene: TRBV7-9; clone size: -; CDR3 protein: CASSLRDRYSGANVLTF; CDR3 DNA: TGTGCCAGCAGCTTACGGGACAGGTATTCCGGGGCCAACGTCCTGACTTTC
D gene: -; J gene: TRBJ2-5; V gene: TRBV27; clone size: -; CDR3 protein: CASSLFGRGETQYF; CDR3 DNA: TGTGCCAGCAGTCTGTTCGGGCGGGGCGAGACCCAGTACTTC
D gene: -; J gene: TRBJ2-2; V gene: TRBV4-3; clone size: -; CDR3 protein: CASSQVGTGELFF; CDR3 DNA: TGCGCCAGCAGCCAAGTTGGGACCGGGGAGCTGTTTTTT
D gene: -; J gene: TRBJ2-1; V gene: TRBV5-1; clone size: -; CDR3 protein: CASSFGEGYNEQFF; CDR3 DNA: TGCGCCAGCAGCTTCGGCGAGGGCTACAATGAGCAGTTCTTC
D gene: -; J gene: TRBJ2-5; V gene: TRBV7-9; clone size: -; CDR3 protein: CASSLPGTPLGETQYF; CDR3 DNA: TGTGCCAGCAGCTTACCGGGGACCCCCTTGGGCGAGACCCAGTACTTC
D gene: -; J gene: TRBJ2-7; V gene: TRBV18; clone size: -; CDR3 protein: CASSKDSFSHEQYF; CDR3 DNA: TGTGCCAGCTCAAAGGACAGTTTTTCCCACGAGCAGTACTTC
D gene: -; J gene: TRBJ2-2; V gene: TRBV7-9; clone size: -; CDR3 protein: CASSLTQYTGELFF; CDR3 DNA: TGTGCCAGCAGCCTAACGCAATATACCGGGGAGCTGTTTTTT
D gene: TRBD1; J gene: TRBJ2-7; V gene: TRBV7-9; clone size: -; CDR3 protein: CASSSEGQGAKGQYF; CDR3 DNA: TGTGCCAGCAGCTCAGAGGGACAGGGGGCGAAGGGGCAGTACTTC
D gene: TRBD2; J gene: TRBJ2-7; V gene: TRBV2; clone size: once; CDR3 protein: CASSETSGDYEQYF; CDR3 DNA: TGTGCCAGCAGTGAGACAAGCGGGGACTACGAGCAGTACTTC
D gene: TRBD1; J gene: TRBJ2-3; V gene: TRBV9; clone size: -; CDR3 protein: CASSDRADRGGTDTQYF; CDR3 DNA: TGTGCCAGCAGCGACCGCGCCGACAGGGGCGGCACAGATACGCAGTATTTT
D gene: -; J gene: TRBJ2-2; V gene: TRBV27; clone size: -; CDR3 protein: CASSFFGKSRDTGELFF; CDR3 DNA: TGTGCCAGCAGTTTTTTCGGAAAAAGTAGGGACACCGGGGAGCTGTTTTTT
D gene: -; J gene: TRBJ1-4; V gene: TRBV5-5; clone size: once; CDR3 protein: CASSLAIFLGREEKLFF; CDR3 DNA: TGTGCCAGCAGTTTAGCCATCTTTTTAGGGAGGGAAGAAAAACTGTTTTTT